This TCR beta chain was sequenced for a study of Tregs in tolerant kidney transplant recipients. Germline V gives CDR1 LGHNA, CDR2 YNFKEQ. This CDR3 region has 15 residues. V shed 4 bases and J shed 0 bases, with 9 bases lying between them. This clone came up once. The antigen remains undetermined. Points from the study as a whole: This study did not directly address biological reproducibility.

Method: immunoSEQ multiplex PCR; TCRdb's copy keeps in-frame clones and lacks some. The repertoire holds about 120,000 clones, roughly 92% seen once, with approximately 0.59% in the top ten. Material for sequencing was CD4+ T cells from blood. The chain links TRBV4-2 to TRBJ1-4; weak D call: TRBD1 (6 bases). The clonotype was recovered from a human donor in good health. The CDR3 sequence is CASSRTAATNEKLFF. In nucleotides, the CDR3 is TGTGCCAGCAGCCGGACAGCGGCAACTAATGAAAAACTGTTTTTT.